This TCR beta chain appears in the sequencing data of a study of T-cell memory formation after mild COVID-19. The overall study: Most TCR clusters belonged to a single donor.

From the 5' RACE reads, TCRdb called clonotypes with MiXCR, one entry per CDR3 protein. The profile covers around 300,000 distinct CDR3 sequences, with under 15% appearing a single time and over 20% taken by the ten largest. The CDR3 consists of 13 residues. V shed 2 bases and J shed 4 bases, with 8 bases lying between them. The specimen sequenced was PBMCs or a T cell subset sorted from them (not recorded which). The rearrangement links TRBV12-3 or TRBV12-4 to TRBJ1-2; TRBD1 might be the D (5 bases). The TCR originated in a young man who had mild COVID-19 (a few samples of this study predate the infection). Cell type and time point are not known. The CDR3 region is CASSLRGVYGYTF. The CDR3 nucleotides read TGTGCCAGCAGTTTACGAGGGGTCTATGGCTACACCTTC.